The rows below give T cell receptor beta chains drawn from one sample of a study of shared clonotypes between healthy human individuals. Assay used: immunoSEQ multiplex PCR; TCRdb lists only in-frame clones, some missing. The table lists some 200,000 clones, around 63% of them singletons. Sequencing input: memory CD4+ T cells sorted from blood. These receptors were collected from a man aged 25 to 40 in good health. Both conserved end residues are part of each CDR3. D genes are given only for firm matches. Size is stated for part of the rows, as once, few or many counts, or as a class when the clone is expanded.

DNA: TGTGCCAGCACGAGGGAACAGGGCGATGGCTACACCTTC
CDR3: CASTREQGDGYTF
length: 13
D: -
V: TRBV5-8
size: once
J: TRBJ1-2

DNA: TGCAGCGTTGGGGCAGGGTGGGGAATGAACACTGAAGCTTTCTTT
CDR3: CSVGAGWGMNTEAFF
length: 15
D: -
V: TRBV29-1
size: -
J: TRBJ1-1

DNA: TGTGCCAGCAGTGGTTTTCAGAGGGCTGACGAGCAGTACTTC
CDR3: CASSGFQRADEQYF
length: 14
D: -
V: TRBV6-1
size: -
J: TRBJ2-7

DNA: TGTGCCAGCAGTGAAGCCCCGACAGGGGGCTACAATGAGCAGTTCTTC
CDR3: CASSEAPTGGYNEQFF
length: 16
D: TRBD1
V: TRBV6-1
size: few
J: TRBJ2-1

DNA: TGCAGCGTTGGGGCCACACGCAATGAGCAGTTCTTC
CDR3: CSVGATRNEQFF
length: 12
D: -
V: TRBV29-1
size: -
J: TRBJ2-1

DNA: TGCGCCAGCAGCTCGGGACAGGGGGCGGGAGGCTACACCTTC
CDR3: CASSSGQGAGGYTF
length: 14
D: TRBD1
V: TRBV5-1
size: few
J: TRBJ1-2

DNA: TGTGGCATAGCGGGAGATGGCCTTTACGAGCAGTACTTC
CDR3: CGIAGDGLYEQYF
length: 13
D: TRBD2
V: TRBV28
size: -
J: TRBJ2-7

DNA: TGTGCCACCAGCAGACCCGGACTAGACAATGAGCAGTTCTTC
CDR3: CATSRPGLDNEQFF
length: 14
D: TRBD2
V: TRBV15
size: -
J: TRBJ2-1

DNA: TGTGCCAGCAGCTTGGCCGGGGCAGGGACAGAGACCCAGTACTTC
CDR3: CASSLAGAGTETQYF
length: 15
D: -
V: TRBV5-5
size: -
J: TRBJ2-5

DNA: TGTGCCAGCAGCTTAGGGTCTAGCGGGAGCTACAATGAGCAGTTCTTC
CDR3: CASSLGSSGSYNEQFF
length: 16
D: TRBD2
V: TRBV11-2
size: -
J: TRBJ2-1

DNA: TGCAGCGTACTACAGGGAGGAGAGACCCAGTACTTC
CDR3: CSVLQGGETQYF
length: 12
D: -
V: TRBV29-1
size: many
J: TRBJ2-5

DNA: TGTGCCACCAGCAGCCTTCTGCGGTTAAAAGGGAATGAGCAGTTCTTC
CDR3: CATSSLLRLKGNEQFF
length: 16
D: -
V: TRBV15
size: -
J: TRBJ2-1

DNA: TGTGCCAGCAGCCTAGGGGCGGGGCAGGAGGCGTCCTACGAGCAGTACTTC
CDR3: CASSLGAGQEASYEQYF
length: 17
D: -
V: TRBV7-6
size: -
J: TRBJ2-7

DNA: TGTGCCAGCAGCAGGGGTTTGTACGAGCAGTACTTC
CDR3: CASSRGLYEQYF
length: 12
D: -
V: TRBV5-6
size: -
J: TRBJ2-7

DNA: TGTGCCTGCTCGGGGCAGGGCGGGACTGAAGCTTTCTTT
CDR3: CACSGQGGTEAFF
length: 13
D: -
V: TRBV7-9
size: -
J: TRBJ1-1

DNA: TGTGCCAGCAGGAGGGACGTCCGCTACGAGCAGTACTTC
CDR3: CASRRDVRYEQYF
length: 13
D: -
V: TRBV6-1
size: -
J: TRBJ2-7

DNA: TGTGCCAGCAGCCAAGACGACAGGGTGGGAGAGACCCAGTACTTC
CDR3: CASSQDDRVGETQYF
length: 15
D: TRBD1
V: TRBV14
size: -
J: TRBJ2-5

DNA: TGTGCCAGCTCACTTGGGGGAACGATCTCCTACAATGAGCAGTTCTTC
CDR3: CASSLGGTISYNEQFF
length: 16
D: -
V: TRBV18
size: -
J: TRBJ2-1

DNA: TGCGCCAGCAGCTTAGGGACAGCGAGTAATGAGCAGTTCTTC
CDR3: CASSLGTASNEQFF
length: 14
D: TRBD1
V: TRBV5-1
size: -
J: TRBJ2-1

DNA: TGCGCCAGCAGCCAAGATTTCCAGGGGGCGGATCAGCCCCAGCATTTT
CDR3: CASSQDFQGADQPQHF
length: 16
D: TRBD1
V: TRBV4-1
size: -
J: TRBJ1-5

DNA: TGTGCCAGCAGCCTGTATGGGGTCTATGGCTACACCTTC
CDR3: CASSLYGVYGYTF
length: 13
D: -
V: TRBV5-5
size: -
J: TRBJ1-2

DNA: TGTGCCAGCAGCCTCAGGAATCAGCCCCAGCATTTT
CDR3: CASSLRNQPQHF
length: 12
D: -
V: TRBV14
size: -
J: TRBJ1-5

DNA: TGTGCCTGGAGTGCCGGGAACTATGGCTACACCTTC
CDR3: CAWSAGNYGYTF
length: 12
D: -
V: TRBV30
size: -
J: TRBJ1-2

DNA: TGTGCCAGCAGTTCCCCTAGCGGGAGAATCTACGAGCAGTACTTC
CDR3: CASSSPSGRIYEQYF
length: 15
D: TRBD2
V: TRBV27
size: -
J: TRBJ2-7

DNA: TGTGCCAGCAGCCGCGACAGGGGAACTGAAGCTTTCTTT
CDR3: CASSRDRGTEAFF
length: 13
D: TRBD1
V: TRBV11-3
size: -
J: TRBJ1-1

DNA: TGTGCCAGCAGCTTAGGAGGGAGGGCATACACCGGGGAGCTGTTTTTT
CDR3: CASSLGGRAYTGELFF
length: 16
D: TRBD2
V: TRBV11-2
size: once
J: TRBJ2-2

DNA: TGTGCCAGCAGCCAGATAGGGTCCTACGAGCAGTACTTC
CDR3: CASSQIGSYEQYF
length: 13
D: -
V: TRBV7-8
size: -
J: TRBJ2-7

DNA: TGTGCCAGCAGTTTATGGGCAGTCACCGGGGAGCTGTTTTTT
CDR3: CASSLWAVTGELFF
length: 14
D: -
V: TRBV27
size: -
J: TRBJ2-2

DNA: TGTGCCATCAGTGTGGACAGGGGCCCGGAAAACATTCAGTACTTC
CDR3: CAISVDRGPENIQYF
length: 15
D: TRBD1
V: TRBV10-3
size: -
J: TRBJ2-4

DNA: TGTGCCAGCAGTGGTCTAGCGGCTAGAACCGGGGAGCTGTTTTTT
CDR3: CASSGLAARTGELFF
length: 15
D: TRBD2
V: TRBV6-1
size: -
J: TRBJ2-2

DNA: TGCGCCAGCAGTGTAGGATACGTGGGGAATGAGCAGTTCTTC
CDR3: CASSVGYVGNEQFF
length: 14
D: -
V: TRBV10-1
size: -
J: TRBJ2-1

DNA: TGTGCCAGCAGCCGCGGGACTAGCCGATCCAATGAGCAGTTCTTC
CDR3: CASSRGTSRSNEQFF
length: 15
D: TRBD2
V: TRBV7-4
size: -
J: TRBJ2-1